This entry lists 5 T cell receptor beta chains sequenced from one sample in a study of breast tumors, draining lymph nodes, adjacent tissues. Axillary draining lymph nodes of breast cancer patients supplied the node samples. TCRdb called the multiplex PCR reads again in MiXCR, with one record for every CDR3 protein. The table has under 250,000 distinct CDR3 sequences, 32% seen once. The material sequenced was axillary lymph node tissue. Receptor source: a female donor with breast cancer. Some clones in this sample may be carry-over from other donors' samples.

Of note for this clonotype: At one end, the junction sequence differs from germline, possibly due to a read error. The CDR3 sequence is CASSEDRVPAEAFF. The CDR3, as DNA: TGTGCCAGCAGCGAAGACAGGGTTCCGGCTGAAGCTTTCTTT. The chain is built from TRBV2 and TRBJ1-1, with 7 bases aligning to TRBD1. Per the germline V gene, CDR1 is SNHLY and CDR2 is FYNNEI. CDR3 size: 14 residues. Full variable domain (rest looked up from reference TRBV2 and TRBJ1-1): EPEVTQTPSHQVTQMGQEVILRCVPISNHLYFYWYRQILGQKVEFLVSFYNNEISEKSEIFDDQFSVERPDGSNFTLKIRSTKLEDSAMYFCASSEDRVPAEAFFGQGTRLTVV.

This clonotype was counted ten times or more. V is TRBV5-5 and J is TRBJ2-3, with TRBD1 matching 11 bases. This CDR3 comprises 17 residues. Germline V gene data show CDR1 as SGHKS and CDR2 as YYEKEE (reference sequence). Trimming at V came to 3 bases and at J to 1 base, leaving 7 bases not matched to a gene. The CDR3 region is CASSSYPGQGGTDTQYF. The CDR3 nucleotides read TGTGCCAGCAGCTCGTACCCGGGACAGGGGGGCACAGATACGCAGTATTTT.

In this sample, this clonotype turned up many times. The chain employs TRBV10-3 and TRBJ2-7, with unresolved D. Germline CDR1 reads ENHRY; CDR2 reads SYGVKD. The CDR3 has 13 residues. Trimming took 0 bases from V and 3 from J, leaving 6 bases between them. The CDR3 nucleotides read TGTGCCATCAGTGAGTCGGCCCTCTACGAGCAGTACTTC. Protein: CAISESALYEQYF.

This clonotype was counted at least ten times. The rearrangement links TRBV20-1 to TRBJ2-1; TRBD2 agrees at 8 bases. V dropped 3 bases and J dropped 8; count of bases not matched to a gene: 15. This CDR3 comprises 16 residues. CDR1 is DFQATT and CDR2 is SNEGSKA in the germline V gene (reference sequence). As DNA, the CDR3 is TGCAGTGCTAGCCCCAGGAGGGAGCGGGAGAGATATGAGCAGTTCTTC. Translated: CSASPRRERERYEQFF.

This rearrangement joins TRBV7-9 to TRBJ1-2; D gene unclear. Germline V gene sequence: CDR1 SEHNR, CDR2 FQNEAQ (reference sequence). There are 14 residues in the CDR3. V lost 1 base, J lost 1 base, and 7 bases lay in between. The CDR3 reads CASSLESDNYGYTF. In DNA form, the CDR3 reads TGTGCCAGCAGCTTAGAATCGGATAACTATGGCTACACCTTC.